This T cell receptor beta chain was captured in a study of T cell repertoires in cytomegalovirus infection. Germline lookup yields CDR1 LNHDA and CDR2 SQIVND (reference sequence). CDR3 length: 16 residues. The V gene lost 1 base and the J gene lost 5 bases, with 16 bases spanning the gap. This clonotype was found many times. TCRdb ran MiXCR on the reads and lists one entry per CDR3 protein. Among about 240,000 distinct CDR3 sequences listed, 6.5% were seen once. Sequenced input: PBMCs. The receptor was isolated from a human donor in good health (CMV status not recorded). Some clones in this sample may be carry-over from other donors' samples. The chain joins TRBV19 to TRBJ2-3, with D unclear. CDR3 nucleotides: TGTGCCAGTAGTATAGGTCGGCTTTTAGCAGGAGATACGCAGTATTTT. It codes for CASSIGRLLAGDTQYF.